One sample yielded the 19 T cell receptor beta chains listed below, sequenced in a study of CXCR3-negative and CXCR3-positive naive CD8 T cells. Researchers prepared the TRB cDNA libraries using 5' RACE with UMI labels. TCRdb reprocessed the 5' RACE reads and keeps a single row for each CDR3 protein, giving no DNA. The sample is made up of approximately 98,000 distinct CDR3 sequences, and the top ten hold 1.1% of it. These receptors' targets are unknown. Findings and limits, study-wide: Naive cells that were CXCR3-positive had more hydrophobic TRB CDR3s (compared with CXCR3-negative naive cells).

Sequenced input: naive CXCR3+ CD8+ T cells from blood. The sample's subset: CD45RO-CCR7+CD27+CD95- naive CD8+ T cells expressing CXCR3 (TNR3+). Receptors were obtained from a human donor in good health. Some clones in this sample may be carry-over from other donors' samples.

The J gene is TRBJ2-7, the V gene TRBV6-2 or TRBV6-3. The CDR3 is made up of 15 amino acids. Per the germline V gene, CDR1 is MNHEY and CDR2 is SVGEGT. CDR3 sequence reads: CASSTRDRATYEQYF.

The genes are TRBV6-2 or TRBV6-3 and TRBJ2-1; there is no DNA to check the TCRdb D call of TRBD2. The germline gives CDR1 MNHEY, CDR2 SVGEGT. The CDR3 is 17 amino acids. The chain's CDR3 is CASSDGLAGVILDEQFF.

The chain uses TRBV5-5 and TRBJ2-1. The germline gives CDR1 SGHKS, CDR2 YYEKEE (reference sequence). The CDR3 has 13 amino acids. The CDR3 reads CASSLYITNEQFF. The complete variable domain, with remaining parts taken from reference TRBV5-5 and TRBJ2-1, reads DAGVTQSPTHLIKTRGQQVTLRCSPISGHKSVSWYQQVLGQGPQFIFQYYEKEERGRGNFPDRFSARQFPNYSSELNVNALLLGDSALYLCASSLYITNEQFFGPGTRLTVL.

V usage is TRBV28 and J usage is TRBJ2-3; lacking DNA, the TRBD1 call made by TCRdb goes unchecked. The CDR3 is 19 amino acids. Germline V gene lookup returns CDR1 MDHEN and CDR2 SYDVKM. CDR3 residues: CASSPTLFGQGDFTDTQYF.

The chain carries TRBV28 and TRBJ1-6; the TCRdb call, TRBD1, lacks DNA for checking. The CDR3 extends over 15 amino acids. The germline V gene encodes CDR1 MDHEN and CDR2 SYDVKM. The CDR3 sequence is CASSSTGGLGSPLHF.

The chain carries TRBV10-3 and TRBJ2-7; lacking DNA, the TRBD2 call made by TCRdb goes unchecked. The CDR3 extends over 14 amino acids. Germline V gene data show CDR1 as ENHRY and CDR2 as SYGVKD. The CDR3 loop reads CAISRTGTSDEQYF.

The rearrangement uses TRBV12-3 or TRBV12-4 and TRBJ2-1; the D gene TCRdb calls, TRBD2, cannot be checked with no DNA. The CDR3 spans 16 residues. This CDR3 is CASSLHLAGGYNEQFF.

The chain couples TRBV7-2 to TRBJ2-2; without DNA, the TCRdb call of TRBD1 cannot be checked. Germline V gene lookup returns CDR1 SGHTA and CDR2 FQGNSA. The CDR3 extends over 17 amino acids. CDR3 sequence: CASSGGTGELEPRELFF.

The chain couples TRBV5-1 to TRBJ2-5. There are 12 residues in the CDR3. Per the germline V gene, CDR1 is SGHRS and CDR2 is YFSETQ. CDR3 region: CASSLDRETQYF.

The chain carries TRBV28 and TRBJ2-5; TCRdb's D call, TRBD1, is unchecked because there is no DNA. The CDR3 contains 14 residues. Germline CDR1 reads MDHEN; CDR2 reads SYDVKM. The CDR3 loop reads CASRGFRGQETQYF.

The J gene is TRBJ2-3, the V gene TRBV7-9. This CDR3 contains 16 residues. Germline assignment: CDR1 SEHNR and CDR2 FQNEAQ (reference sequence). CDR3 sequence: CASSEQITTSTDTQYF.

The rearrangement uses TRBV20-1 and TRBJ2-7; absent DNA, TCRdb's TRBD2 call cannot be checked. Germline V gene lookup returns CDR1 DFQATT and CDR2 SNEGSKA (reference sequence). This CDR3 contains 14 residues. The CDR3 sequence: CSARASVGTYEQYF.

The rearrangement joins TRBV15 to TRBJ1-1; lacking DNA, the TRBD1 call made by TCRdb goes unchecked. The CDR3 covers 14 residues. From germline, CDR1 is LNHNV and CDR2 YYDKDF (reference sequence). The CDR3: CATKTGRMNTEAFF.

The chain couples TRBV5-6 to TRBJ2-2. The germline CDR1 and CDR2 sequences are SGHDT and YYEEEE. This CDR3 region has 16 residues. This CDR3 is CASSSLRVANTGELFF.

The rearrangement uses TRBV14 and TRBJ2-1. CDR3 size: 19 residues. Germline V gene data show CDR1 as SGHDN and CDR2 as FVKESK. The CDR3 reads CASSQDWPMTSNSYNEQFF.

The J gene is TRBJ2-7, the V gene TRBV7-2; the D call from TCRdb, TRBD2, cannot be confirmed without DNA. Germline V lookup: CDR1 SGHTA, CDR2 FQGNSA. CDR3 length equals 17 residues. The CDR3 sequence is CASSPLAGGSGRGEQYF.

The chain carries TRBV29-1 and TRBJ2-5; absent DNA, TCRdb's TRBD2 call cannot be checked. In germline, CDR1 is SQVTM, CDR2 ANQGSEA. The CDR3 spans 18 residues. CDR3 in amino acids: CSAGPGLAGNTPQETQYF.

This sequence joins TRBV12-3 or TRBV12-4 and TRBJ2-7. The CDR3 loop spans 11 amino acids. CDR3 region: CASSAEAVQYF.

This rearrangement joins TRBV5-1 to TRBJ2-7. This CDR3 is 13 amino acids long. Looked up from germline, CDR1 is SGHRS and CDR2 is YFSETQ. The CDR3 region is CASSWVTSYEQYF.